This T cell receptor beta chain was sequenced during a study of blood T cell repertoires in COVID-19. Study at large: The cDNA or gDNA used as material had been derived from T cells, B-cell-depleted T cells, or PBMCs.

This CDR3 spans 16 amino acids. Trimming stripped 1 base from V and 0 bases from J, with 7 bases between. CDR1 is LGHDT and CDR2 is YNNKEL in the germline V gene (reference sequence). As originally analysed: Amplified reference gene primers provided the basis for estimating nucleated cell counts. Sequenced by immunoSEQ multiplex PCR; TCRdb stores in-frame clones only, minus some. Clone size and the V and J calls come from that table; the DNA yielded D and trimming. This repertoire shows roughly 250,000 clones, around 80% found once; its top ten account for around 3.6%. Sequencing was carried out using peripheral blood. The receptor was isolated from a woman between 40 and 50 years old with active or convalescent COVID-19. V is TRBV3-1 (or the pseudogene TRBV3-2) and J is TRBJ2-6, with D possibly being TRBD2 (5 bases). The CDR3 loop reads CASSQGEISGANVLTF. The CDR3 DNA reads as TGTGCCAGCAGCCAAGGGGAGATCTCTGGGGCCAACGTCCTGACTTTC.